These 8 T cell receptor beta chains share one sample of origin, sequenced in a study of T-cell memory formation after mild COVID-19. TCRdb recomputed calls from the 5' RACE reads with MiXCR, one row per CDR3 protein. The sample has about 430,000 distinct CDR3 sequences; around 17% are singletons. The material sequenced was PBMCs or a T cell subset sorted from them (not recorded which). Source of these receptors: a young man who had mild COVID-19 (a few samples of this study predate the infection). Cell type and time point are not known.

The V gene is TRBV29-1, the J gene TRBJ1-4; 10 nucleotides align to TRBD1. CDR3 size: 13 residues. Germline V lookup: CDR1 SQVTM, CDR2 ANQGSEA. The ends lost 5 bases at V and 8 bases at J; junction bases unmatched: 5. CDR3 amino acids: CSVHGTGEEKLFF. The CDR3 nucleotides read TGCAGCGTTCATGGGACAGGGGAAGAAAAACTGTTTTTT.

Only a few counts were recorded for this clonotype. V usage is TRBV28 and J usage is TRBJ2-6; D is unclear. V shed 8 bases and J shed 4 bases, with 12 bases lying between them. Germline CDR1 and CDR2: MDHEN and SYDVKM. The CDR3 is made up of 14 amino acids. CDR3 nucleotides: TGTGCCAGCGGCCAACATAACGGGGCCAACGTCCTGACTTTC. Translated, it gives CASGQHNGANVLTF.

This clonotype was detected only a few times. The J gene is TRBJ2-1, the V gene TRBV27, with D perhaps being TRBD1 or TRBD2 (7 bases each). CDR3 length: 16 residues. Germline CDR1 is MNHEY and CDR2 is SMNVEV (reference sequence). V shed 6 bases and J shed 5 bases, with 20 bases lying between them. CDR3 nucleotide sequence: TGTGCCAGCAGCCTCAGGGGGGGGACCCTCGACAATGAGCAGTTCTTC. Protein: CASSLRGGTLDNEQFF.

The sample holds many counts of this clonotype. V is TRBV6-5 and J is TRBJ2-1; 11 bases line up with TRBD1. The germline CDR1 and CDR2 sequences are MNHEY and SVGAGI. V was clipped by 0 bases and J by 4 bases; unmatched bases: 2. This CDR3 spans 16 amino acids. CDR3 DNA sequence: TGTGCCAGCAGTTACTCCGGGACAGGGGGTTACAATGAGCAGTTCTTC. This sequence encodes CASSYSGTGGYNEQFF.

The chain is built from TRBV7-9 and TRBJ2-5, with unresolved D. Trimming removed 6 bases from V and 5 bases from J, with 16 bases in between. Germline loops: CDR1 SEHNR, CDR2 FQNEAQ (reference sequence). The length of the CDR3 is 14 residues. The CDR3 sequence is CASSSHPLLETQYF. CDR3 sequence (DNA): TGTGCCAGCAGTTCCCACCCGCTTTTGGAGACCCAGTACTTC.

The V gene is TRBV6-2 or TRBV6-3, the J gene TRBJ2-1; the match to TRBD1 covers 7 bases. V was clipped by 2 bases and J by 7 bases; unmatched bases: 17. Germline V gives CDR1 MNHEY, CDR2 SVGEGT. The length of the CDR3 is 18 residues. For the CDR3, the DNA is TGTGCCAGCAGTTACCCCCCGCTGCGGACAGGCGAGATTAATGAGCAGTTCTTC. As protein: CASSYPPLRTGEINEQFF.

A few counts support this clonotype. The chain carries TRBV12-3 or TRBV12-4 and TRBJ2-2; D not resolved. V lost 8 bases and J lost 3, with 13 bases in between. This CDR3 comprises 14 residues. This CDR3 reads CASRTDLDTGELFF. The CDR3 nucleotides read TGTGCCAGCCGGACGGATCTAGACACCGGGGAGCTGTTTTTT.

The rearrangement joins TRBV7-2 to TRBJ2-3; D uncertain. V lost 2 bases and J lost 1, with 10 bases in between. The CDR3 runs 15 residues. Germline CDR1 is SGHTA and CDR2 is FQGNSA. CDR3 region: CASSLSIGGTDTQYF. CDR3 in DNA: TGTGCCAGCAGCTTATCCATTGGGGGCACAGATACGCAGTATTTT.